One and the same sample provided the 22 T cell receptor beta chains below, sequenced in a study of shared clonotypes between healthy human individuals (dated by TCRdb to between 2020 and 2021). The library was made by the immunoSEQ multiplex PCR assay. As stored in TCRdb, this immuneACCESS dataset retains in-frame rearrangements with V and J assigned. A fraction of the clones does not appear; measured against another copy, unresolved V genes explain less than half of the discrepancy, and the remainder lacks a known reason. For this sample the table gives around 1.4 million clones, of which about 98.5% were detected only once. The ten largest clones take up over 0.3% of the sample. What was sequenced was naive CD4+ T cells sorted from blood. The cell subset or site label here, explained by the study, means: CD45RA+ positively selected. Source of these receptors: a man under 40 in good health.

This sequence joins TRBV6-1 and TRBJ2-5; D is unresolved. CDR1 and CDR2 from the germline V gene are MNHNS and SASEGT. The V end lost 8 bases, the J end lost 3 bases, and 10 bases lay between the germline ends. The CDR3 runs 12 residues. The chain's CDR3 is CASARFEETQYF. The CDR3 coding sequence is TGTGCCAGCGCCAGATTCGAAGAGACCCAGTACTTC.

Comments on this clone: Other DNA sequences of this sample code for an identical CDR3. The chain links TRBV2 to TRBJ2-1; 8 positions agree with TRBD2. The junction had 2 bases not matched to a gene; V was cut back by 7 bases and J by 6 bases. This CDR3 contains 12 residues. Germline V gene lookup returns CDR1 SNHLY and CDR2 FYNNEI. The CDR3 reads CASIRGGNEQFF. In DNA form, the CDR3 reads TGTGCCAGCATCCGGGGGGGCAATGAGCAGTTCTTC.

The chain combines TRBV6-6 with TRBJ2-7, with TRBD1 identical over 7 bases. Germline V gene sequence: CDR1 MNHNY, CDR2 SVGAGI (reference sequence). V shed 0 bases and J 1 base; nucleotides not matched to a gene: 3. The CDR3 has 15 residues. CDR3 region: CASSYSPGGSYEQYF. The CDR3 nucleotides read TGTGCCAGCAGTTACTCCCCAGGGGGATCCTACGAGCAGTACTTC.

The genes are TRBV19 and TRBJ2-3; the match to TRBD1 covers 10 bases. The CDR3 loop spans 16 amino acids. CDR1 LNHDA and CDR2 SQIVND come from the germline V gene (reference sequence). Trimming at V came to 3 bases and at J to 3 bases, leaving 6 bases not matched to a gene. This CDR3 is CASSMGGQGWTDTQYF. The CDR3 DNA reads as TGTGCCAGTAGTATGGGGGGACAGGGGTGGACAGATACGCAGTATTTT.

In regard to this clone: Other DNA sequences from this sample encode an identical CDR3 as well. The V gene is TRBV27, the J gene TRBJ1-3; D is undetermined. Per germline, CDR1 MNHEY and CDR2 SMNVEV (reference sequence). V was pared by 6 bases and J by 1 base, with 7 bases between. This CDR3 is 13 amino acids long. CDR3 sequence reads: CASSLLSGNTIYF. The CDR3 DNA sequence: TGTGCCAGCAGCCTGCTTTCTGGAAACACCATATATTTT.

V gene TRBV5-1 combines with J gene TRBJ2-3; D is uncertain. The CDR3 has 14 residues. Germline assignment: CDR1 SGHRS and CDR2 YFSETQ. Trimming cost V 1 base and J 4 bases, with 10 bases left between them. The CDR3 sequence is CASSLTAFADTQYF. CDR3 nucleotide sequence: TGCGCCAGCAGCTTGACAGCGTTCGCAGATACGCAGTATTTT.

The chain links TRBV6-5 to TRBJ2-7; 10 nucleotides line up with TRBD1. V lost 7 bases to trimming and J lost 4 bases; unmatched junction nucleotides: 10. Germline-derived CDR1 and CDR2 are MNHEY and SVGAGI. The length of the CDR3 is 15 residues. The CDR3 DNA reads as TGTGCCAGCATGGGTCTCCGGGACAGGGGTTACGAGCAGTACTTC. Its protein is CASMGLRDRGYEQYF.

CDR3 protein: CASSQVYRHQETQYF. As DNA, the CDR3 is TGTGCCAGCAGCCAAGTTTACCGGCACCAAGAGACCCAGTACTTC. The chain uses TRBV14 and TRBJ2-5; D remains unclear. V was trimmed by 1 base and J by 0 bases, leaving 9 bases between them. The CDR3 totals 15 residues. Per germline, CDR1 SGHDN and CDR2 FVKESK.

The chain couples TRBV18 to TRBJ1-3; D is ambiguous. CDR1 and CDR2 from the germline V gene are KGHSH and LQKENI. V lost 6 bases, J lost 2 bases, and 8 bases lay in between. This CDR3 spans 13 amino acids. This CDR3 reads CASSSLPGNTIYF. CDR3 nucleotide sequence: TGTGCCAGCTCCTCCTTACCTGGAAACACCATATATTTT.

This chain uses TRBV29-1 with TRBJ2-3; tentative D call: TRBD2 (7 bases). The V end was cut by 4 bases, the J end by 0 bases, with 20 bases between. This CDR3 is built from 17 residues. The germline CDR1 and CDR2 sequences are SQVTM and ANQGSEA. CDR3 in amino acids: CSVVGGGGVSSTDTQYF. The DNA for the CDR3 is TGCAGCGTTGTAGGGGGGGGCGGAGTGTCGAGCACAGATACGCAGTATTTT.

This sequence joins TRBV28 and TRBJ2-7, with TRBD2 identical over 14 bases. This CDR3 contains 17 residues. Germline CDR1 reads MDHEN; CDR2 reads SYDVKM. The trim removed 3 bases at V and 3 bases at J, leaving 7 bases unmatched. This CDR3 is CASSFGTSGRLSYEQYF. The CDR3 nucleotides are TGTGCCAGCAGTTTCGGGACTAGCGGGAGACTCAGCTACGAGCAGTACTTC.

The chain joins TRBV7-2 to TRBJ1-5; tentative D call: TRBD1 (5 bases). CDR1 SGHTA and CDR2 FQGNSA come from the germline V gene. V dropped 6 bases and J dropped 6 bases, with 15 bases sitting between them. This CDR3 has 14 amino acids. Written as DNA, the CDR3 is TGTGCCAGCAGTGAGCGGGCAGGGCTTCAGCCCCAGCATTTT. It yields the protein CASSERAGLQPQHF. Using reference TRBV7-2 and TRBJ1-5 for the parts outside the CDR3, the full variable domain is GAGVSQSPSNKVTEKGKDVELRCDPISGHTALYWYRQSLGQGLEFLIYFQGNSAPDKSGLPSDRFSAERTGGSVSTLTIQRTQQEDSAVYLCASSERAGLQPQHFGDGTRLSIL.

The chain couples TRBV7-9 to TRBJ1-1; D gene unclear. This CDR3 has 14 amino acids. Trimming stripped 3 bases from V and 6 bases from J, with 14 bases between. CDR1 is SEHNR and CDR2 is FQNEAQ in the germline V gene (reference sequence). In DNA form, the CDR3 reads TGTGCCAGCAGCTTTGCCTTACGTTGGGCTGAAGCTTTCTTT. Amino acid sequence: CASSFALRWAEAFF.

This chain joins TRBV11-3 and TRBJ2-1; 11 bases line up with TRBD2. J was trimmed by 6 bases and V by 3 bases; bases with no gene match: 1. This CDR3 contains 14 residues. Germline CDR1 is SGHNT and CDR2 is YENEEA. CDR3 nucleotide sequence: TGTGCCAGCAGCTTTCTAGCGGGGGGCAATGAGCAGTTCTTC. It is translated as CASSFLAGGNEQFF.

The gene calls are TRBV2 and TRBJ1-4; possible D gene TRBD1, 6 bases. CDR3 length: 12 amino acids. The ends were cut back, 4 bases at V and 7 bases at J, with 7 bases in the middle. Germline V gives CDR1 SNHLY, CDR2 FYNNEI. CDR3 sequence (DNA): TGTGCCAGCAGTGGGGACACTGAAAAACTGTTTTTT. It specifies CASSGDTEKLFF. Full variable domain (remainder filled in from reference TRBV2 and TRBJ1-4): EPEVTQTPSHQVTQMGQEVILRCVPISNHLYFYWYRQILGQKVEFLVSFYNNEISEKSEIFDDQFSVERPDGSNFTLKIRSTKLEDSAMYFCASSGDTEKLFFGSGTQLSVL.

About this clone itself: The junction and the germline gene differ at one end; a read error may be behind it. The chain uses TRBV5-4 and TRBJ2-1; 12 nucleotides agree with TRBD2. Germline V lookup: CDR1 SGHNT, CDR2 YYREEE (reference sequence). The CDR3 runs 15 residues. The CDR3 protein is CASSHDRTSGNGQFF. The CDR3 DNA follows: TGTGCCAGCAGCCATGATAGGACTAGCGGGAATGGGCAGTTCTTC.

The CDR3 protein is CASSLPARGFANYGYTF. The CDR3 nucleotides are TGTGCCAGCAGCCTCCCGGCGAGGGGGTTTGCTAACTATGGCTACACCTTC. The genes are TRBV7-9 and TRBJ1-2; D may be TRBD1 (6 bases). In germline, CDR1 is SEHNR, CDR2 FQNEAQ (reference sequence). Trimming took 5 bases from V and 0 from J, leaving 19 bases between them. The CDR3 sequence is 17 residues long.

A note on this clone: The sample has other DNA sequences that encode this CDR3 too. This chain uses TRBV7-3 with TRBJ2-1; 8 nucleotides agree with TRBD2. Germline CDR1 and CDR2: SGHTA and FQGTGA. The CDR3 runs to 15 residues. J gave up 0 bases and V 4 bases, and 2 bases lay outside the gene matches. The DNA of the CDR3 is TGTGCCAGCAGCTCGGGACTAGGCTCCTACAATGAGCAGTTCTTC. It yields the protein CASSSGLGSYNEQFF.

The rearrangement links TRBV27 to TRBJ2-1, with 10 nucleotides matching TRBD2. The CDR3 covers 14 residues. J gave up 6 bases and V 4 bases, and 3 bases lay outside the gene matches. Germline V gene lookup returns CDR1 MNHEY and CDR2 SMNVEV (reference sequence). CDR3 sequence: CASSSLAGRNEQFF. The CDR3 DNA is TGTGCCAGCAGTTCACTAGCGGGACGCAATGAGCAGTTCTTC.

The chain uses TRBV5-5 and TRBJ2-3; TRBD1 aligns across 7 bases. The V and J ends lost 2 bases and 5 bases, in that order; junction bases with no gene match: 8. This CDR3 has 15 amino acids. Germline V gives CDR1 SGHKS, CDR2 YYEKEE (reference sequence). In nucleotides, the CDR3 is TGTGCCAGCAGCTTTCAGAGCCCAGGGGGAGATACGCAGTATTTT. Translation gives CASSFQSPGGDTQYF. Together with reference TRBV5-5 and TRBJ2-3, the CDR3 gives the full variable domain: DAGVTQSPTHLIKTRGQQVTLRCSPISGHKSVSWYQQVLGQGPQFIFQYYEKEERGRGNFPDRFSARQFPNYSSELNVNALLLGDSALYLCASSFQSPGGDTQYFGPGTRLTVL.

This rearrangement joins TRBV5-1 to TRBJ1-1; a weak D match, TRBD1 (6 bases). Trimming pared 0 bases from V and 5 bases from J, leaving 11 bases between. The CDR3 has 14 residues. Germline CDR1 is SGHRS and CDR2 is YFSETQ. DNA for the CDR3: TGCGCCAGCAGCTTGGATGGTCAGGGGACTGAAGCTTTCTTT. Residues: CASSLDGQGTEAFF. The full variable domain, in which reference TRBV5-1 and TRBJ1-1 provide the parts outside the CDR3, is KAGVTQTPRYLIKTRGQQVTLSCSPISGHRSVSWYQQTPGQGLQFLFEYFSETQRNKGNFPGRFSGRQFSNSRSEMNVSTLELGDSALYLCASSLDGQGTEAFFGQGTRLTVV.

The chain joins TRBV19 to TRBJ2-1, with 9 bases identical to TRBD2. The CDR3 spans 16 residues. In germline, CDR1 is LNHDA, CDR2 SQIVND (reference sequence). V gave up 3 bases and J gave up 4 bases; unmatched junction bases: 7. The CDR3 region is CASSILTSGLYNEQFF. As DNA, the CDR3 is TGTGCCAGTAGTATCCTGACTAGCGGTTTATACAATGAGCAGTTCTTC.